This T cell receptor beta chain was identified during a study of T cells in Graves' hyperthyroidism and ophthalmopathy. This clonotype showed up many times. Its antigen remains unknown. Study conclusions and caveats: Before onset, by a median of about seven months, the model predicted ophthalmopathy. Most clonotypes expanded in the thyroid (above 0.001) were also present in blood.

Between the trimmed V and J ends, which lost 3 bases and 8 bases, there was a span of 17 bases. Germline V gene lookup returns CDR1 SGDLS and CDR2 YYNGEE. The CDR3 is made up of 14 amino acids. There were TCR beta CDR3 regions amplified from RNA transcripts. With the HTBI primer set, the TCR CDR3 went through a first round of RT-PCR. TCRdb itself ran the multiplex PCR reads through MiXCR, one entry per CDR3 protein. The sample contains 500,000 to 650,000 distinct CDR3 sequences, 14% of which appear only once. Stable Graves' hyperthyroidism denoted no ophthalmopathy progression over 18 months. Clinical symptoms, serum thyroxine, TRAb, thyroid ultrasound and orbital computed tomography established diagnosis.

The source of this sequence is a woman aged 40 to 50 with Graves' hyperthyroidism. The sequenced sample was blood. The chain recombines TRBV9 with TRBJ1-1; D is perhaps TRBD1 (6 bases). The CDR3 DNA is TGTGCCAGCAGCGCTACGGGACAAAGAGTAGAAGCTTTCTTT. It translates to CASSATGQRVEAFF.